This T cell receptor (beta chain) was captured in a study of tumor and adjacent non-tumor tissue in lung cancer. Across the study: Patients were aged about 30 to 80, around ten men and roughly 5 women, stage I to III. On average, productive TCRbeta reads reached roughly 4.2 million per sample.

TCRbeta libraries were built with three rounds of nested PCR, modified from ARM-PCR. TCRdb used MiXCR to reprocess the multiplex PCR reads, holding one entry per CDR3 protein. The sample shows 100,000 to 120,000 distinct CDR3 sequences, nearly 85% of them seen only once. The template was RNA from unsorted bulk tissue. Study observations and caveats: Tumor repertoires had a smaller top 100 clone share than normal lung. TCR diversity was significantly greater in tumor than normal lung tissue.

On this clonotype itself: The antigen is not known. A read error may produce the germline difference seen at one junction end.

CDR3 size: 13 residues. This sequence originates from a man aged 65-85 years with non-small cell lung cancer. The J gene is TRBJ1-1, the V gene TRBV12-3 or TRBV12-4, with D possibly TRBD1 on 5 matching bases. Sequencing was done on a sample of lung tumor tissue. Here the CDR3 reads CASSFRDPRKAFF. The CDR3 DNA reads TGCGCCAGCAGTTTTCGGGACCCACGGAAAGCTTTCTTT.